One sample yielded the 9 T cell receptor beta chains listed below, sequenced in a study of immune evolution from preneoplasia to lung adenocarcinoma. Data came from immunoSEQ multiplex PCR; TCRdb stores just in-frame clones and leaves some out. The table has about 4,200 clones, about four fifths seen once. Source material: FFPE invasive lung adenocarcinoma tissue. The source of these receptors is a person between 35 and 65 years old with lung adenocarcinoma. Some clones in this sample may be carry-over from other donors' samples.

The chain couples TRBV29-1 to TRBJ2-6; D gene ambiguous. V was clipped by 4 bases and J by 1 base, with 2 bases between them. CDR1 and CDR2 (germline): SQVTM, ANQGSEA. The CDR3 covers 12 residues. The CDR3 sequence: CSVASGANVLTF. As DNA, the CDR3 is TGCAGCGTTGCGTCTGGGGCCAACGTCCTGACTTTC. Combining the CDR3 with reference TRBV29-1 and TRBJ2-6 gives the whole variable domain SAVISQKPSRDICQRGTSLTIQCQVDSQVTMMFWYRQQPGQSLTLIATANQGSEATYESGFVIDKFPISRPNLTFSTLTVSNMSPEDSSIYLCSVASGANVLTFGAGSRLTVL.

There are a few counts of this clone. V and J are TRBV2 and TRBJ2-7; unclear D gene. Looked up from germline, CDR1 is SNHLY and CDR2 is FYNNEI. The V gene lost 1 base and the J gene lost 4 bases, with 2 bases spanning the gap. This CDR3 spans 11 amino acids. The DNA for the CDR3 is TGTGCCAGCAGTGAAGGGTACGAGCAGTACTTC. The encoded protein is CASSEGYEQYF.

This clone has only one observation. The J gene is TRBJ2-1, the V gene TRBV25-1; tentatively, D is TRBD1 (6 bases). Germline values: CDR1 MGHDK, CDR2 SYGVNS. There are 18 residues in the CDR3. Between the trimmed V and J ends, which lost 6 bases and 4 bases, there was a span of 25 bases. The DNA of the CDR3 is TGTGCCAGCAGCTCAGTGATAGAGGGACAAGCCACGTACAATGAGCAGTTCTTC. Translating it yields CASSSVIEGQATYNEQFF.

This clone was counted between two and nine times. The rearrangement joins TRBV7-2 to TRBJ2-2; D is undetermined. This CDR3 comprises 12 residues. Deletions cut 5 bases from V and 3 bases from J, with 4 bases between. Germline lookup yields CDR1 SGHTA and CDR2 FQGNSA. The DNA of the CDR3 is TGTGCCAGCAGCCTAGACACCGGGGAGCTGTTTTTT. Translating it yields CASSLDTGELFF.

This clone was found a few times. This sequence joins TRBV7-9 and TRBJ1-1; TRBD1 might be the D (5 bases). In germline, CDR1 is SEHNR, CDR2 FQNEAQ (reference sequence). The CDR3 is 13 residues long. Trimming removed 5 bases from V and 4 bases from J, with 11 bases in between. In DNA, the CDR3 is TGTGCCAGCAGCCTAGAGGGGCCCACTGAAGCTTTCTTT. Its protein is CASSLEGPTEAFF.

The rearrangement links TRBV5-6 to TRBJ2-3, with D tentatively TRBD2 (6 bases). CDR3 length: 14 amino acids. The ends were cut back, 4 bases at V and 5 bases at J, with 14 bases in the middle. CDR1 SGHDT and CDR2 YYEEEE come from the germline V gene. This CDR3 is CASSVTGGVDTQYF. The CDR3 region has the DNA TGTGCCAGCAGCGTTACAGGAGGGGTAGATACGCAGTATTTT.

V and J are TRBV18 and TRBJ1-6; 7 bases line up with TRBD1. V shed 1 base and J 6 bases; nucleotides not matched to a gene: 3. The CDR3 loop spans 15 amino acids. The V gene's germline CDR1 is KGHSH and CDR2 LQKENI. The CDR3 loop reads CASSPLDRVNSPLHF. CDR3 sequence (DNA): TGTGCCAGCTCACCACTTGACAGGGTTAATTCACCCCTCCACTTT.

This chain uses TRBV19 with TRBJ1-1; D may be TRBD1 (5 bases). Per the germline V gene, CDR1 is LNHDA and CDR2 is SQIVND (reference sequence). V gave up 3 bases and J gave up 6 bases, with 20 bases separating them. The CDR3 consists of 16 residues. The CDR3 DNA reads TGTGCCAGTAGTATGAGTGGTAAGAGGGGATTGGCTGAAGCTTTCTTT. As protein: CASSMSGKRGLAEAFF.

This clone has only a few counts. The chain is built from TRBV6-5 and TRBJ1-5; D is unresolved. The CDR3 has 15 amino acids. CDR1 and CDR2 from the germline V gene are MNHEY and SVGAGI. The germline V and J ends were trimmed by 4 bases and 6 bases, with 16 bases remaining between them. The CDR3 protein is CASSSIGSFSQPQHF. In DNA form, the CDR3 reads TGTGCCAGCAGTTCGATCGGGTCTTTCAGTCAGCCCCAGCATTTT.